This entry is about one T cell receptor (beta chain). Its antigen is not known. V lost 4 bases and J 1 base, leaving 11 bases between the germline ends. The germline V gene encodes CDR1 SGHRS and CDR2 YFSETQ. The length of the CDR3 is 14 residues. This record comes from a study of cytomegalovirus exposure and HLA in healthy donors. Study-level points and caveats: Generally TCR sequences proved uncommon, though certain public TCRs appeared in numerous donors.

PCR used 60 Vbeta primers and 13 Jbeta primers. Profiled with immunoSEQ multiplex PCR; TCRdb holds only in-frame clones, not every one. The sample lists about 130,000 clones, roughly 80% occurring once. The chain employs TRBV5-1 and TRBJ1-1; tentative D call: TRBD1 (6 bases). The sequenced sample consisted of PBMCs. The clonotype comes from a woman aged 45-65 years in good health and CMV-seropositive. CDR3 sequence reads: CASSAGQSNTEAFF. The CDR3, as DNA: TGCGCCAGCAGCGCTGGACAGTCGAACACTGAAGCTTTCTTT.